The 5 T cell receptor beta chains listed next were all sequenced from one sample in a study of untreated major depressive disorder. The method was immunoSEQ multiplex PCR; TCRdb's version includes in-frame clones alone and lacks a portion of them. Here the sample spans around 20,000 clones, under 90% being singletons. Sequencing was carried out using CD4+ T cells from PBMCs. Receptors were obtained from a middle-aged woman in good health.

The genes are TRBV11-3 and TRBJ2-5; 8 positions match TRBD1. The V gene's germline CDR1 is SGHNT and CDR2 YENEEA. The CDR3 totals 13 residues. After removal of 5 bases from V and 5 bases from J, the junction contained 4 bases not matched to a gene. The CDR3 protein is CASSPGGEETQYF. CDR3 bases: TGTGCCAGCAGCCCAGGGGGCGAGGAGACCCAGTACTTC.

V gene TRBV19 combines with J gene TRBJ2-5; 7 nucleotides line up with TRBD2. The length of the CDR3 is 15 residues. V gave up 5 bases and J gave up 2 bases; unmatched junction bases: 8. Germline CDR1 LNHDA, CDR2 SQIVND (reference sequence). CDR3 region: CASSRSGLPQETQYF. Written as DNA, the CDR3 is TGTGCCAGTAGTCGTTCGGGACTACCTCAAGAGACCCAGTACTTC.

This chain joins TRBV5-1 and TRBJ2-5; TRBD2 matches at 14 bases. The V gene end was trimmed by 8 bases and the J gene end by 1 base; junction bases not matched to a gene: 4. CDR1 and CDR2 (germline): SGHRS, YFSETQ. The CDR3 is made up of 15 amino acids. For the CDR3, the DNA is TGCGCCAGTTCGACTAGCGGGGGGGCCCAAGAGACCCAGTACTTC. It yields the protein CASSTSGGAQETQYF.

This clone was detected a few times. The chain links TRBV25-1 to TRBJ1-2, with a tentative D call TRBD1 (5 bases). The CDR3 spans 14 residues. The germline V and J ends were trimmed by 9 bases and 0 bases, with 14 bases remaining between them. Germline loops: CDR1 MGHDK, CDR2 SYGVNS. The CDR3 here is CARRIGGANYGYTF. The CDR3 DNA sequence: TGTGCCAGACGAATTGGGGGGGCTAACTATGGCTACACCTTC.

The rearrangement links TRBV7-9 to TRBJ1-3; 8 bases line up with TRBD1. CDR3 length: 19 residues. The germline V gene encodes CDR1 SEHNR and CDR2 FQNEAQ (reference sequence). V lost 6 bases, J lost 0 bases, and 16 bases stayed unmatched. The CDR3 loop is CASSRNPGGVFRSGNTIYF. CDR3 in DNA: TGTGCCAGCAGTCGAAACCCAGGGGGCGTATTTCGCTCTGGAAACACCATATATTTT.